This entry lists 28 T cell receptor beta chains sequenced from one sample in a study of neurological immune-mediated disorders. TCRdb re-called the 5' RACE reads through MiXCR, storing one row per CDR3 protein. The table records more than 50,000 distinct CDR3 sequences, about 24% of them present only once. Noted time point: technical triplicate 2. The sample comprised PBMCs. All receptors derive from a man aged 55 to 70 with HTLV-1-associated myelopathy (HAM/TSP).

This clonotype was found many times. This chain joins TRBV7-9 and TRBJ2-5; TRBD1 might be the D (7 bases). Trimming removed 8 bases from V and 3 bases from J, with 13 bases in between. Germline V CDR1 and CDR2: SEHNR, FQNEAQ (reference sequence). The CDR3 contains 13 residues. CDR3 DNA sequence: TGTGCCAGCTGCAGGGGGGCAGAAGAGACCCAGTACTTC. Amino acids: CASCRGAEETQYF.

This clonotype was detected ten times or more. V gene TRBV5-1 combines with J gene TRBJ2-5; tentatively, D is TRBD1 or TRBD2 (5 bases each). Trimming took off 1 base at V and 1 base at J, with 11 bases between the two ends. The CDR3 length is 15 residues. Germline lookup yields CDR1 SGHRS and CDR2 YFSETQ. The CDR3 nucleotides read TGCGCCAGCAGCTTGCAGGGACCCCCCCAAGAGACCCAGTACTTC. Translated: CASSLQGPPQETQYF.

This clonotype came up many times. The chain combines TRBV7-2 with TRBJ1-1, with 10 bases identical to TRBD1. The CDR3 consists of 13 residues. Germline lookup yields CDR1 SGHTA and CDR2 FQGNSA. The CDR3 coding sequence is TGTGGAACTGGACAGGGGGTTTCCACTGAAGCTTTCTTT. This encodes CGTGQGVSTEAFF.

This clonotype was detected ten times or more. The chain is built from TRBV5-1 and TRBJ2-3; D may be TRBD1 (5 bases). CDR3 length: 14 amino acids. V lost 0 bases to trimming and J lost 2 bases, with 7 bases between them. Germline V lookup: CDR1 SGHRS, CDR2 YFSETQ. CDR3 sequence: CASSLGGITDTQYF. CDR3 nucleotide sequence: TGCGCCAGCAGCTTGGGGGGCATCACAGATACGCAGTATTTT.

The sample holds many counts of this clonotype. Written as DNA, the CDR3 is TGTGCCAGCACCTCGGGACAATGGAGTTCACCCCTCCACTTT. It translates to CASTSGQWSSPLHF. The chain combines TRBV9 with TRBJ1-6; a weak D match, TRBD1 (6 bases). The CDR3 runs 14 residues. Deletions cut 6 bases from V and 9 bases from J, with 16 bases between. In germline, CDR1 is SGDLS, CDR2 YYNGEE.

Note on this clonotype: Compared with germline, one end of the junction differs, possibly owing to a read error. The genes are TRBV2 and TRBJ2-2; TRBD2 is a possible D gene (6 bases). The CDR3 is 14 residues long. Germline V gives CDR1 SNHLY, CDR2 FYNNEI. The DNA of the CDR3 is TGTGCCAGCAGTGGGGACTCCAAAACCGGGGAGCTATTTTTT. As protein: CASSGDSKTGELFF.

This clonotype was detected ten times or more. V and J are TRBV5-5 and TRBJ1-2; the D gene is possibly TRBD1 (5 bases). V was clipped by 0 bases and J by 0 bases, with 15 bases between them. The germline CDR1 and CDR2 sequences are SGHKS and YYEKEE (reference sequence). The CDR3 is 17 residues long. The chain's CDR3 is CASSLEKGYTTNYGYTF. The CDR3 nucleotides are TGTGCCAGCAGCTTGGAGAAGGGGTACACCACTAACTATGGCTACACCTTC.

In this sample, this clonotype turned up many times. The J gene is TRBJ1-1, the V gene TRBV29-1; perhaps TRBD1 as D (5 bases). Trimming removed 4 bases from V and 4 bases from J, with 16 bases in between. In germline, CDR1 is SQVTM, CDR2 ANQGSEA. The CDR3 is 14 amino acids. The CDR3 sequence is CSVGVGEGGTEAFF. The CDR3, as DNA: TGCAGCGTTGGAGTGGGGGAGGGTGGCACTGAAGCTTTCTTT.

This clonotype was found a few times. This chain uses TRBV7-6 with TRBJ2-7; 7 nucleotides align to TRBD2. The CDR3 extends over 12 amino acids. With 4 bases clipped from V and 7 bases from J, the junction kept 4 bases outside the gene matches. The germline V gene encodes CDR1 SGHVS and CDR2 FNYEAQ. CDR3 nucleotide sequence: TGTGCCAGCAGCTGGGGAGCGGGAGAGCAGTACTTC. Protein product: CASSWGAGEQYF.

This clonotype was observed many times. V is TRBV20-1 and J is TRBJ2-4, with a weak D call TRBD1 (5 bases). CDR1 is DFQATT and CDR2 is SNEGSKA in the germline V gene (reference sequence). V shed 0 bases and J shed 0 bases, with 9 bases lying between them. The CDR3 is made up of 15 amino acids. CDR3 DNA sequence: TGCAGTGCTAGAGAACAGGCCCTAGCCAAAAACATTCAGTACTTC. Amino acids: CSAREQALAKNIQYF.

The J gene is TRBJ2-3, the V gene TRBV12-3 or TRBV12-4, with 7 positions matching TRBD1. This CDR3 has 14 amino acids. The junction had 4 bases not matched to a gene; V was cut back by 5 bases and J by 2 bases. The CDR3 DNA is TGTGCCAGCAGTAAGGACAGGCACACAGATACGCAGTATTTT. Amino acid sequence: CASSKDRHTDTQYF.

For this clonotype: Given a much more abundant clone one base away, this may be a read error. The chain uses TRBV12-3 or TRBV12-4 and TRBJ2-1; 12 bases match TRBD2. CDR3 length: 16 residues. The junction had 14 bases not matched to a gene; V was cut back by 5 bases and J by 12 bases. CDR3 sequence reads: CASSPLTSGSPSGQFF. The CDR3 bases are TGTGCCAGCAGTCCCTTGACTAGCGGGAGCCCGTCGGGGCAGTTCTTC.

The CDR3 DNA follows: TGCAGCGTAGGGACAGCCACCTCTCCTATCTATGGCTACACCTTC. This gives the protein CSVGTATSPIYGYTF. The chain uses TRBV29-1 and TRBJ1-2; TRBD1 agrees at 7 bases. CDR1 SQVTM and CDR2 ANQGSEA come from the germline V gene. The CDR3 runs 15 residues. V was clipped by 6 bases and J by 4 bases; unmatched bases: 14.

This clonotype was recorded at least ten times. The rearrangement uses TRBV5-1 and TRBJ2-1; 12 bases fit TRBD2. The junction had 5 bases not matched to a gene; V was cut back by 4 bases and J by 0 bases. The CDR3 has 17 residues. The germline CDR1 and CDR2 sequences are SGHRS and YFSETQ. The DNA for the CDR3 is TGCGCCAGCAGCCTTGGACTAGCGGGGAACTCCTACAATGAGCAGTTCTTC. It translates to CASSLGLAGNSYNEQFF. Full variable domain (remainder filled in from reference TRBV5-1 and TRBJ2-1): KAGVTQTPRYLIKTRGQQVTLSCSPISGHRSVSWYQQTPGQGLQFLFEYFSETQRNKGNFPGRFSGRQFSNSRSEMNVSTLELGDSALYLCASSLGLAGNSYNEQFFGPGTRLTVL.

This clonotype has at least ten counts. V usage is TRBV5-6 and J usage is TRBJ2-1; the D gene is possibly TRBD1 (5 bases). V was shortened by 6 bases and J by 0 bases, with 10 bases between the two germline ends. Germline CDR1 reads SGHDT; CDR2 reads YYEEEE. This CDR3 region has 14 residues. The CDR3 region is CASIIRGSYNEQFF. In DNA, the CDR3 is TGTGCCAGCATCATAAGGGGCTCCTACAATGAGCAGTTCTTC.

The chain employs TRBV6-1 and TRBJ2-1; D possibly corresponds to TRBD2 (6 bases). Per the germline V gene, CDR1 is MNHNS and CDR2 is SASEGT. This CDR3 contains 14 residues. V was trimmed by 6 bases and J by 8 bases, leaving 17 bases between them. The DNA for the CDR3 is TGTGCCAGCAGCCAGGGCGCATGGGGGGATGAGCAGTTCTTC. This sequence encodes CASSQGAWGDEQFF.

This clonotype has a count of ten or more. CDR3 in DNA: TGCAGCGTCTCTCTGTCTGGGGACAATTCGGGGCCGCAGTATTTT. Encoded protein: CSVSLSGDNSGPQYF. The chain has TRBV29-1 and TRBJ2-3, with D possibly TRBD1 on 6 matching bases. CDR3 size: 15 residues. V shed 6 bases and J shed 10 bases, with 26 bases lying between them. Germline-derived CDR1 and CDR2 are SQVTM and ANQGSEA.

This clonotype has ten or more counts. The CDR3 region has the DNA TGCAGTGCCAAGGACAGCACCTCCTACGAGCAGTACTTC. Translating gives CSAKDSTSYEQYF. The chain couples TRBV20-1 to TRBJ2-7, with D tentatively TRBD1 (6 bases). This CDR3 contains 13 residues. Trimming removed 6 bases from V and 0 bases from J, with 12 bases in between. Germline lookup yields CDR1 DFQATT and CDR2 SNEGSKA (reference sequence).

There are many counts of this clonotype. This chain uses TRBV9 with TRBJ2-3; 7 bases are a match to TRBD2. V shed 2 bases, J shed 2 bases, and the junction held 8 bases outside the gene matches. Looked up from germline, CDR1 is SGDLS and CDR2 is YYNGEE. The CDR3 length is 16 residues. CDR3 in amino acids: CASSVLKRDPTDTQYF. In nucleotides, the CDR3 is TGTGCCAGCAGCGTGCTCAAGCGGGACCCCACAGATACGCAGTATTTT.

This clonotype was recorded many times. V is TRBV24-1 and J is TRBJ2-3; TRBD1 matches at 9 bases. After removal of 0 bases from V and 3 bases from J, the junction contained 3 bases not matched to a gene. Looked up from germline, CDR1 is KGHDR and CDR2 is SFDVKD. This CDR3 comprises 16 residues. In DNA, the CDR3 is TGTGCCACCAGTGATTTGGACAGGGGGGGAACAGATACGCAGTATTTT. Translating it yields CATSDLDRGGTDTQYF.

The chain employs TRBV20-1 and TRBJ1-2; D not certain. Germline values: CDR1 DFQATT, CDR2 SNEGSKA (reference sequence). CDR3 length: 13 residues. V dropped 0 bases and J dropped 5 bases, with 10 bases sitting between them. In DNA form, the CDR3 reads TGCAGTGCTAGAGATCTACGGGTTTATGGCTACACCTTC. Translating it yields CSARDLRVYGYTF.

This clonotype was observed at least ten times. The V gene is TRBV20-1, the J gene TRBJ2-1; no clear D gene. This CDR3 contains 12 residues. Germline CDR1 is DFQATT and CDR2 is SNEGSKA (reference sequence). With 6 bases removed from V and 3 bases from J, the gap between germline ends came to 9 bases. The CDR3 nucleotides are TGCAGTGCCAGACAAGTCTACAATGAGCAGTTCTTC. This codes for CSARQVYNEQFF.

Many counts were recorded for this clonotype. The rearrangement links TRBV11-3 to TRBJ2-1; 7 bases map to TRBD2. The CDR3 spans 16 residues. V lost 0 bases to trimming and J lost 7 bases; unmatched junction nucleotides: 9. Germline V lookup: CDR1 SGHNT, CDR2 YENEEA. The CDR3 bases are TGTGCCAGCAGCTTAGATTTGGGGGGGTACATGAATGAGCAGTTCTTC. Protein product: CASSLDLGGYMNEQFF. The full variable domain, in which reference TRBV11-3 and TRBJ2-1 provide the parts outside the CDR3, is EAGVVQSPRYKIIEKKQPVAFWCNPISGHNTLYWYLQNLGQGPELLIRYENEEAVDDSQLPKDRFSAERLKGVDSTLKIQPAELGDSAVYLCASSLDLGGYMNEQFFGPGTRLTVL.

The rearrangement uses TRBV5-6 and TRBJ2-1, with 7 positions matching TRBD2. The germline V gene encodes CDR1 SGHDT and CDR2 YYEEEE. V shed 2 bases and J 4 bases; nucleotides not matched to a gene: 6. CDR3 length: 15 residues. DNA of the CDR3: TGTGCCAGCAGCTTAGAAGCGGGACTTTACAATGAGCAGTTCTTC. Translation: CASSLEAGLYNEQFF.

This clonotype has at least ten counts. The chain recombines TRBV29-1 with TRBJ2-7; D unresolved. Deletions cut 3 bases from V and 4 bases from J, with 13 bases between. CDR1 and CDR2 from the germline V gene are SQVTM and ANQGSEA. The CDR3 consists of 13 residues. The CDR3 DNA reads TGCAGCGTTGACACAGACGAAGGATACGAGCAGTACTTC. This sequence encodes CSVDTDEGYEQYF.

This clonotype was recorded many times. CDR3 in DNA: TGTGCCAGCAGCTTCCACTACGAGCAGTACTTC. This translates into CASSFHYEQYF. The chain recombines TRBV5-6 with TRBJ2-7; no firm D call. Germline V gives CDR1 SGHDT, CDR2 YYEEEE. This CDR3 is 11 amino acids long. V was trimmed by 2 bases and J by 3 bases, leaving 3 bases between them.

This clonotype came up many times. The rearrangement joins TRBV3-1 to TRBJ1-2; D unclear. Deletions cut 7 bases from V and 3 bases from J, with 21 bases between. The germline gives CDR1 LGHDT, CDR2 YNNKEL (reference sequence). The CDR3 runs 16 residues. CDR3 bases: TGTGCCAGCACCCCAACCGTCGGGCGGGAGGACTATGGCTACACCTTC. It is translated as CASTPTVGREDYGYTF.

The chain employs TRBV30 and TRBJ1-5, with D hard to call. The germline V and J ends were trimmed by 1 base and 4 bases, with 8 bases remaining between them. This CDR3 contains 13 residues. CDR1 GTSNPN and CDR2 SVGIG come from the germline V gene (reference sequence). The CDR3 DNA is TGTGCCTGGAGTGACGGTGGAAATCAGCCCCAGCATTTT. Protein sequence: CAWSDGGNQPQHF.